This TCR beta chain was obtained from a study of blood T cell repertoires in COVID-19. On the study more broadly: Specimens from acute and convalescent COVID-19 originated in the United States, Italy and Spain. Sample material is recorded as cDNA or gDNA derived from T cells, B-cell-depleted T cells, or PBMCs.

Original handling: The assay estimated nucleated cells by amplifying reference gene primers. Sequenced by immunoSEQ multiplex PCR; TCRdb stores in-frame clones only, minus some. The V and J calls and clone size were taken over from that table, and D and trimming were inferred from the DNA. The repertoire holds some 69,000 clones, with under 85% as singletons. Germline V gene lookup returns CDR1 LNHDA and CDR2 SQIVND (reference sequence). The CDR3 is 14 amino acids. V was cut by 1 base and J by 4 bases, with 10 bases left in between. The rearrangement links TRBV19 to TRBJ1-1; D gene ambiguous. Sequenced sample: peripheral blood. This clonotype was sampled from a man in his fifties or sixties with acute or convalescent COVID-19. The CDR3 region is CASSIAGESTEAFF. Written as DNA, the CDR3 is TGTGCCAGTAGTATAGCCGGGGAGAGCACTGAAGCTTTCTTT.